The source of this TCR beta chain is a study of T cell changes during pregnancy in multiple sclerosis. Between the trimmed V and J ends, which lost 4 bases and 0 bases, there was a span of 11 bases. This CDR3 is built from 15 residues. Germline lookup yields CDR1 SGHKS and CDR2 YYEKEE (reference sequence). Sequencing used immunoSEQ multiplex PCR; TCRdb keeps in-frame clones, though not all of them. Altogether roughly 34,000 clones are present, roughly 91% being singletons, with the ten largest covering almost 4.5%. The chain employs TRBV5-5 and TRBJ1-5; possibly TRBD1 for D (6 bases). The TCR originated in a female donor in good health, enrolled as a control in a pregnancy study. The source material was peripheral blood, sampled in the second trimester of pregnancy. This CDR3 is CASSAQGNSNQPQHF. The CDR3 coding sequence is TGTGCCAGCAGCGCACAGGGTAATAGCAATCAGCCCCAGCATTTT.